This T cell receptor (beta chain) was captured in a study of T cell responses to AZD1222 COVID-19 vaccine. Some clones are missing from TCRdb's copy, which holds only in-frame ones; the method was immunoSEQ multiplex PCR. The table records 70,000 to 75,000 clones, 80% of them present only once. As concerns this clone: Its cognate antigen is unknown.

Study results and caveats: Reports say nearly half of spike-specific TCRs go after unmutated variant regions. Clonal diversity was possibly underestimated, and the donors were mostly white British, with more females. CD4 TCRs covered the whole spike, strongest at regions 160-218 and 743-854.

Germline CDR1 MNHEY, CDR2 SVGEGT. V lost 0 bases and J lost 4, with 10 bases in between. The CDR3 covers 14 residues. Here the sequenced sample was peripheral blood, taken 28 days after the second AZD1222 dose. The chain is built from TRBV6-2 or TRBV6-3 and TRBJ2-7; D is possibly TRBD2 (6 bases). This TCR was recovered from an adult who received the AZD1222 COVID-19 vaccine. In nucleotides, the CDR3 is TGTGCCAGCAGTTACTCTTCAGGGAGGTACGAGCAGTACTTC. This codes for CASSYSSGRYEQYF.